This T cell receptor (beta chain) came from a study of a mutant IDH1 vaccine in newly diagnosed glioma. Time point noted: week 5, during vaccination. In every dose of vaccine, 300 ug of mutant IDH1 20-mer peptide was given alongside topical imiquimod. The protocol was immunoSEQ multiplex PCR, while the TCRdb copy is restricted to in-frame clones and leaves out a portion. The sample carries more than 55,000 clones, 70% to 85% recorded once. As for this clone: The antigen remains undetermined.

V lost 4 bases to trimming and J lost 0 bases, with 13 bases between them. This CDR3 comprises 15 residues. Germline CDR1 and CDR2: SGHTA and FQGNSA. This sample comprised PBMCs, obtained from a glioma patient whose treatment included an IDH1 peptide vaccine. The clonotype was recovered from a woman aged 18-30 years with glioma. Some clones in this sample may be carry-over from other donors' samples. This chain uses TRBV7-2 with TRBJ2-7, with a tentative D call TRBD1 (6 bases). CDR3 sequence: CASSYGQSLSYEQYF. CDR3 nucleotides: TGTGCCAGCAGCTACGGACAGTCGCTCTCCTACGAGCAGTACTTC.